These 5 T cell receptor beta chains originate from one sample sequenced in a study of T cells after yellow fever vaccination. TCRdb reprocessed the 5' RACE reads with MiXCR, giving one entry per CDR3 protein. This sample carries over 250,000 distinct CDR3 sequences, approximately 5.2% of them seen once, and the ten largest clones take around 3.5%. The sequences come from CD4+ T cells sorted from PBMCs, collected on the day of the yellow fever booster vaccination. The receptors stem from a man younger than 35 who received the YFV17D yellow fever vaccine.

This clonotype has just a few counts. The CDR3 DNA is TGTGCCAGCAGCAAGGAGGGCTACAATGAGCAGTTCTTC. It specifies CASSKEGYNEQFF. The genes are TRBV12-3 or TRBV12-4 and TRBJ2-1, with D perhaps matching TRBD2 (6 bases). Trimming took 6 bases from V and 3 from J, leaving 9 bases between them. The CDR3 has 13 amino acids.

The chain employs TRBV30 and TRBJ2-2; no reliable D call. The CDR3 contains 14 residues. V was clipped by 1 base and J by 3 bases, with 9 bases between them. Germline CDR1 GTSNPN, CDR2 SVGIG (reference sequence). The CDR3 here is CAWSGNSYTGELFF. The CDR3 DNA reads TGTGCCTGGAGTGGGAACTCATACACCGGGGAGCTGTTTTTT.

This clonotype was picked up many times. The DNA of the CDR3 is TGTGCCAGCAGCCCCCTGGTACAGGGTATGAACACTGAAGCTTTCTTT. Amino acid sequence: CASSPLVQGMNTEAFF. The chain uses TRBV14 and TRBJ1-1, with D perhaps TRBD1 (6 bases). Germline V gives CDR1 SGHDN, CDR2 FVKESK. V was trimmed by 4 bases and J by 0 bases, leaving 15 bases between them. The length of the CDR3 is 16 residues.

At least ten counts were recorded for this clonotype. The chain couples TRBV7-2 to TRBJ2-5; D not certain. CDR3 length equals 14 residues. Germline CDR1 is SGHTA and CDR2 is FQGNSA. V was cut by 1 base and J by 2 bases, with 8 bases left in between. The CDR3 DNA reads as TGTGCCAGCAGCTTAGTGGCTAGGCAAGAGACCCAGTACTTC. This sequence encodes CASSLVARQETQYF. The whole variable domain, filled in from reference TRBV7-2 and TRBJ2-5, reads GAGVSQSPSNKVTEKGKDVELRCDPISGHTALYWYRQSLGQGLEFLIYFQGNSAPDKSGLPSDRFSAERTGGSVSTLTIQRTQQEDSAVYLCASSLVARQETQYFGPGTRLLVL.

This clonotype was detected many times. J is TRBJ1-6 and V is TRBV5-1; no reliable D call. Trimming stripped 6 bases from V and 14 bases from J, with 27 bases between. The CDR3 is 16 residues long. Germline V gene data show CDR1 as SGHRS and CDR2 as YFSETQ. For the CDR3, the DNA is TGCGCCAGCACCGACCTTATGGACGGAGGATTAGTTTCCCTCCACTTT. Translation: CASTDLMDGGLVSLHF.